This T cell receptor beta chain was sequenced in a study of cytomegalovirus exposure and HLA in healthy donors. The germline V gene has CDR1 SEHNR and CDR2 FQNEAQ (reference sequence). CDR3 length: 15 amino acids. The junction had 4 bases not matched to a gene; V was cut back by 5 bases and J by 0 bases. Study results and caveats: V- and J-gene trimming in TCR beta was tied to a missense DCLRE1C variant by an analysis performed later. Despite most TCR sequences being rare, some public TCRs occurred in many donors. Most subjects' HLA-A and HLA-B alleles were reportedly predicted from TCR beta sequences.

Primers for the PCR totalled 60 Vbeta and 13 Jbeta. Repertoires were generated with immunoSEQ multiplex PCR, while TCRdb's copy carries only in-frame clones and drops some. The data hold over 100,000 clones, with about 73% observed a single time. This clone was found a few times. Its specificity is unknown. The sample comprised PBMCs. This chain links TRBV7-9 with TRBJ1-5; 7 bases match TRBD1. This clonotype was obtained from a woman aged 30 to 39 in good health and CMV-seropositive. CDR3 nucleotides: TGTGCCAGCAGCCGAGGACAGGATAGCAATCAGCCCCAGCATTTT. Its protein is CASSRGQDSNQPQHF. The full variable domain, rest sourced from reference TRBV7-9 and TRBJ1-5, is DTGVSQNPRHKITKRGQNVTFRCDPISEHNRLYWYRQTLGQGPEFLTYFQNEAQLEKSRLLSDRFSAERPKGSFSTLEIQRTEQGDSAMYLCASSRGQDSNQPQHFGDGTRLSIL.